The entry below describes one T cell receptor beta chain. This clone may be a read error of a much larger clone one base away. This CDR3 spans 13 amino acids. V lost 7 bases, J lost 6 bases, and 10 bases stayed unmatched. The germline CDR1 and CDR2 sequences are SQVTM and ANQGSEA. Germline DNA was also extracted, and blood RNA was taken from unsorted whole blood. Using a constant-region primer together with ProtoScript II reverse transcriptase, TCR beta cDNA was made from 450 to 600 ng of total RNA. Amplification in three nested multiplex PCR rounds with slightly modified ARM-PCR gave rise to TCR beta libraries. The first two PCR rounds, roughly 10 cycles each, used TRBV1-TRBV30 forward primers and a C-beta reverse primer. TCRdb fed the multiplex PCR reads into MiXCR, producing one record per CDR3 protein. Of 330,000 or so distinct CDR3 sequences detected, less than 70% appear once; the ten largest clones hold approximately 5.9%.

The data derive from a study of tumor-infiltrating lymphocytes in primary liver carcinoma. This clonotype was obtained from a middle-aged man with primary liver carcinoma and hepatitis B virus infection. Source material: peripheral blood. This rearrangement joins TRBV29-1 to TRBJ1-1, with 8 bases lining up with TRBD1. The CDR3 protein is CSAEDRAFSEAFF. The CDR3 DNA is TGCAGCGCAGAGGACAGGGCTTTTTCTGAAGCTTTCTTT.